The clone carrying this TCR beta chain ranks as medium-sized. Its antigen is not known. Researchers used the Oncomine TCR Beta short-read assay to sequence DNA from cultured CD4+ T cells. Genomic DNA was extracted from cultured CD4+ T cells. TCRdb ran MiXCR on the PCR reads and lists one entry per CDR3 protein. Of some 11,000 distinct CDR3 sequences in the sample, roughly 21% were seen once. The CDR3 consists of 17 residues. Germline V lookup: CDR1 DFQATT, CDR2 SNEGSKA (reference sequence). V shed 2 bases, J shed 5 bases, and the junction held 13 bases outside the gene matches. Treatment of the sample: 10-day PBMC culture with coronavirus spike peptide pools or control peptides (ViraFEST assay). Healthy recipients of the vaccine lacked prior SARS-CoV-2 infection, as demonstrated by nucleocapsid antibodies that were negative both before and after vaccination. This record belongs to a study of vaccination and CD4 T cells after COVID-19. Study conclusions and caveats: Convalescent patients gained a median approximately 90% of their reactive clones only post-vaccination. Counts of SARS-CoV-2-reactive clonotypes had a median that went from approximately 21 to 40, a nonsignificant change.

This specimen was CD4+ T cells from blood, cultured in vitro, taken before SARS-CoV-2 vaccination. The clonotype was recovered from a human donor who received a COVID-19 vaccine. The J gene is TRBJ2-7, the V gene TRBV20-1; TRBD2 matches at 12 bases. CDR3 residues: CSARPATSGGDPHEQYF. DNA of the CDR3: TGCAGTGCTAGACCTGCGACTAGCGGGGGAGATCCCCACGAGCAGTACTTC.